The clone carrying this T cell receptor beta chain was recorded many times. Its target is not known. The source of the sample is a study of blood T cells in healthy people across ages. PCR was performed a second time for about 7 to 12 cycles using a sample-barcoded 5' primer and a J-beta primer mix. In TCRdb, the 5' RACE reads were re-called with MiXCR into one record per CDR3 protein. Of hundreds of thousands of distinct CDR3 sequences listed, around a fifth are singletons. Study conclusions and caveats: With age, beta diversity per million T cells declined roughly linearly, significantly by approximately 40. Versus aged donors, long-lived donors had higher diversity and more naive CD4+ cells.

The CDR3 extends over 15 amino acids. Germline lookup yields CDR1 SGDLS and CDR2 YYNGEE. The ends were cut back, 4 bases at V and 3 bases at J, with 14 bases in the middle. This receptor was obtained from a man in his 70s in good health. Sequencing was performed on blood. The V gene is TRBV9, the J gene TRBJ2-1; D ambiguous. The CDR3 region has the DNA TGTGCCAGCAGCTCTCCCCCCAGCGACTACAATGAGCAGTTCTTC. Protein: CASSSPPSDYNEQFF.